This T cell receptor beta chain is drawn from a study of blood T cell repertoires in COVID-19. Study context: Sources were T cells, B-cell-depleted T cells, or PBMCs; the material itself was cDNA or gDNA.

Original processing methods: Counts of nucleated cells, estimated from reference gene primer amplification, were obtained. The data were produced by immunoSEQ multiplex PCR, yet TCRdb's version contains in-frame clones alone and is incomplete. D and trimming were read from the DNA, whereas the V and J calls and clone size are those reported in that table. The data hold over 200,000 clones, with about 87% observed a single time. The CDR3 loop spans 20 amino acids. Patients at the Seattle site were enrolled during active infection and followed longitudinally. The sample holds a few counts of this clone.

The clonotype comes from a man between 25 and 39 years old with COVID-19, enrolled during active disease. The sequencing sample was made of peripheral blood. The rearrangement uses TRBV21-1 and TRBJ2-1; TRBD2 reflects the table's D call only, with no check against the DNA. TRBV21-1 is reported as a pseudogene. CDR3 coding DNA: TGTGCCAGCAGCACCAAAGCGGGGCAGGGTGGGTACCTCACCTACAATGAGCAGTTCTTC. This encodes CASSTKAGQGGYLTYNEQFF.